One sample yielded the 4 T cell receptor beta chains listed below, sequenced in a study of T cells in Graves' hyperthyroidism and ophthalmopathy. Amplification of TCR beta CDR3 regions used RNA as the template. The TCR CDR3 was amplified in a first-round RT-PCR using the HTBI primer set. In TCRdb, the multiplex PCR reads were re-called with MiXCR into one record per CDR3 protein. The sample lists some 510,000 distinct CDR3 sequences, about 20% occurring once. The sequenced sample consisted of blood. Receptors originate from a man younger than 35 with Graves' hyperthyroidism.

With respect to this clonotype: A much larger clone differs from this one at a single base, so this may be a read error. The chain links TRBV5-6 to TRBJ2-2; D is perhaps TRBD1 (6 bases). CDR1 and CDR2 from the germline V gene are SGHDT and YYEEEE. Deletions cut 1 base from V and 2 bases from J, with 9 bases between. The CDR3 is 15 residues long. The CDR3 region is CASSLHRDNTGELFF. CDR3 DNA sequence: TGTGCCAGCAGCTTGCACAGGGATAACACCGGGGAGCTGTTTTTT.

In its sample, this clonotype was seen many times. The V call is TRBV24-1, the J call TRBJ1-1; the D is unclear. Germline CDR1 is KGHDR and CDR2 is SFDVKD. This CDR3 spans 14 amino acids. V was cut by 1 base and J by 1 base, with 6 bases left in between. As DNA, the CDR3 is TGTGCCACCAGTGATTTTGAGGGGAACACTGAAGCTTTCTTT. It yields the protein CATSDFEGNTEAFF.

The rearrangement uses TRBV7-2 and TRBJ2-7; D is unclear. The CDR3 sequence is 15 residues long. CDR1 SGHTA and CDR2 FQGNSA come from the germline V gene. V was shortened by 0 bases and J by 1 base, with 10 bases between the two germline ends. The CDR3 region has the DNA TGTGCCAGCAGCTTAGCGGGCAGTGAATCCTACGAGCAGTACTTC. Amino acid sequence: CASSLAGSESYEQYF.

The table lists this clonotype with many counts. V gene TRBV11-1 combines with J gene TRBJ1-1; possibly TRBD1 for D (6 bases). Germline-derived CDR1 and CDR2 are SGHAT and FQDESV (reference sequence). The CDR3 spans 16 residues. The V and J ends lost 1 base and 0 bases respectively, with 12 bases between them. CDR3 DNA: TGTGCCAGCAGCTTAGGGGCAGGGGCGTTGAACACTGAAGCTTTCTTT. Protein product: CASSLGAGALNTEAFF.